Listed here are 13 T cell receptor beta chains from one sample, sequenced in a study of cytomegalovirus exposure and HLA in healthy donors. This PCR relied on a set of 60 Vbeta primers and 13 Jbeta primers. The repertoire was sequenced with immunoSEQ multiplex PCR; TCRdb's copy has only in-frame clones and lacks some. In the table there are 84,000 or so clones, roughly four fifths of which are singletons. The sequenced material came from PBMCs. Every receptor here comes from a human donor in good health.

The rearrangement links TRBV7-2 to TRBJ1-2, with D perhaps matching TRBD1 (6 bases). The CDR3 is 14 residues long. Trimming removed 1 base at V and 3 bases at J, with 9 bases between. From germline, CDR1 is SGHTA and CDR2 FQGNSA. The CDR3 reads CASSLDREYYGYTF. The CDR3 region has the DNA TGTGCCAGCAGCTTAGACAGGGAATACTATGGCTACACCTTC.

This clone was found a few times. This chain joins TRBV18 and TRBJ2-3, with 9 bases that match TRBD2. The CDR3 extends over 17 amino acids. The trim removed 8 bases at V and 4 bases at J, leaving 16 bases unmatched. CDR1 KGHSH and CDR2 LQKENI come from the germline V gene. Here the CDR3 reads CASPPNRGGGASDTQYF. In DNA, the CDR3 is TGTGCCAGCCCGCCTAATCGGGGCGGGGGGGCCTCAGATACGCAGTATTTT.

The V gene is TRBV10-3, the J gene TRBJ1-5; a weak D match, TRBD1 (6 bases). CDR1 and CDR2 (germline): ENHRY, SYGVKD. With 3 bases removed from V and 0 bases from J, the gap between germline ends came to 12 bases. CDR3 size: 16 residues. The CDR3: CAISDPDRNSNQPQHF. The DNA of the CDR3 is TGTGCCATCAGTGATCCGGACAGAAATAGCAATCAGCCCCAGCATTTT.

V usage is TRBV6-5 and J usage is TRBJ1-3; 9 bases are a match to TRBD1. The CDR3 extends over 14 amino acids. The V segment lost 5 bases and the J segment 8 bases; nucleotides outside the gene matches: 7. Germline CDR1 reads MNHEY; CDR2 reads SVGAGI. CDR3 loop: CASSHRDRVDTIYF. The CDR3 DNA reads as TGTGCCAGCAGTCACCGGGACAGGGTGGACACCATATATTTT.

This clone was counted between two and nine times. J is TRBJ1-1 and V is TRBV6-6, with 11 bases that match TRBD1. The CDR3 sequence is 15 residues long. Germline values: CDR1 MNHNY, CDR2 SVGAGI (reference sequence). Losses at the gene ends were 7 bases for V and 4 bases for J; bases not matched to a gene: 8. The CDR3 nucleotides read TGTGCCAGCACCCAGGACAGGGGGCAGCGCACTGAAGCTTTCTTT. Amino acid sequence: CASTQDRGQRTEAFF.

This rearrangement joins TRBV6-5 to TRBJ1-1, with 7 positions matching TRBD1. This CDR3 contains 14 residues. Germline V CDR1 and CDR2: MNHEY, SVGAGI. The junction had 4 bases not matched to a gene; V was cut back by 6 bases and J by 0 bases. CDR3 bases: TGTGCCAGCAGGCCGACAGGGTTGAACACTGAAGCTTTCTTT. Its protein product is CASRPTGLNTEAFF.

The rearrangement links TRBV4-1 to TRBJ1-1, with 7 bases identical to TRBD1. The CDR3 runs to 16 residues. Germline V gives CDR1 MGHRA, CDR2 YSYEKL. With V trimmed by 6 bases and J by 1 base, 11 bases remained unmatched. The CDR3 region is CASRGRDSLKNTEAFF. CDR3 nucleotides: TGCGCCAGCAGGGGCCGGGACAGCCTAAAGAACACTGAAGCTTTCTTT.

The J gene is TRBJ2-5, the V gene TRBV27; D not certain. The DNA end lines up better with TRBJ2-7; the J call may be wrong. This CDR3 has 12 residues. Germline values: CDR1 MNHEY, CDR2 SMNVEV (reference sequence). This CDR3 reads CASSLNRYEQYF. The CDR3 bases are TGTGCCAGCAGTTTGAACCGTTACGAGCAGTACTTC.

The chain recombines TRBV4-2 with TRBJ2-5, with D perhaps TRBD2 (7 bases). There are 15 residues in the CDR3. Between the trimmed V and J ends, which lost 11 bases and 4 bases, there was a span of 23 bases. Germline V gene lookup returns CDR1 LGHNA and CDR2 YNFKEQ. The CDR3 DNA reads as TGTGCCTCCCGGGCGGACGGGGGGCTCGGAGAGACCCAGTACTTC. This encodes CASRADGGLGETQYF.

This clone was seen ten or more times. The chain carries TRBV7-9 and TRBJ2-7; 14 bases are shared with TRBD2. The CDR3 is made up of 15 amino acids. The trim removed 4 bases at V and 3 bases at J, leaving 2 bases unmatched. CDR1 and CDR2 (germline): SEHNR, FQNEAQ (reference sequence). This chain's CDR3 is CASSWGLAGDYEQYF. The CDR3 region has the DNA TGTGCCAGCAGCTGGGGACTAGCGGGGGACTACGAGCAGTACTTC.

The chain uses TRBV6-4 and TRBJ1-3, with D possibly being TRBD1 (6 bases). Germline V gene sequence: CDR1 MRHNA, CDR2 SNTAGT. The CDR3 is 16 residues long. V gave up 6 bases and J gave up 4 bases, with 19 bases separating them. The DNA for the CDR3 is TGTGCCAGCAGAAGGGACAAGGCTATCTCCGGAAACACCATATATTTT. Translated: CASRRDKAISGNTIYF.

V is TRBV18 and J is TRBJ1-2, with D possibly TRBD1 on 5 matching bases. Trimming took 2 bases from V and 8 from J, leaving 12 bases between them. The V gene's germline CDR1 is KGHSH and CDR2 LQKENI. The CDR3 extends over 13 amino acids. The CDR3 loop reads CASSPGAVGGYTF. In nucleotides, the CDR3 is TGTGCCAGCTCACCAGGGGCAGTGGGAGGCTACACCTTC.

This chain connects TRBV11-2 to TRBJ1-5; tentatively, D is TRBD1 (6 bases). Germline-derived CDR1 and CDR2 are SGHAT and FQNNGV. Trimming removed 5 bases from V and 3 bases from J, with 14 bases in between. The CDR3 contains 15 residues. In DNA, the CDR3 is TGTGCCAGCAGCCCCGCCGGGACATTCAATCAGCCCCAGCATTTT. It encodes CASSPAGTFNQPQHF.